Listed here are 7 T cell receptor beta chains from one sample, sequenced in a study of T cell changes during pregnancy in multiple sclerosis (dated by TCRdb to about 2019). Library construction relied on the immunoSEQ multiplex PCR assay. The source is immuneACCESS, and TCRdb retained only in-frame sequences with V and J called. Part of the clones is not carried over; for the studies checked, unresolved V genes explain less than half of this, and the remainder is unexplained. For this sample the table gives about 21,000 clones, of which 80% to 90% were detected only once. Of the sample, approximately 7.4% is held by the ten largest clones. The input for sequencing was CD8+ T cells from peripheral blood mononuclear cells, taken in the second trimester of pregnancy. The receptor set was obtained from a female donor in good health, enrolled as a control in a pregnancy study.

V is TRBV7-2 and J is TRBJ2-7, with 9 bases lining up with TRBD2. This CDR3 spans 15 amino acids. J gave up 3 bases and V 5 bases, and 8 bases lay outside the gene matches. CDR1 is SGHTA, CDR2 FQGNSA, per germline. The CDR3 nucleotides read TGTGCCAGCAGCCTCAACGCGGGAGGGGGCTACGAGCAGTACTTC. Protein: CASSLNAGGGYEQYF.

The chain has TRBV27 and TRBJ2-1; TRBD2 is a possible D gene (7 bases). The CDR3 is 14 residues long. The V end was cut by 6 bases, the J end by 2 bases, with 11 bases between. Germline CDR1 and CDR2: MNHEY and SMNVEV (reference sequence). The CDR3 nucleotides read TGTGCCAGCAGCCCCGGGGGGCCCTACAATGAGCAGTTCTTC. Translated, it gives CASSPGGPYNEQFF.

The chain joins TRBV18 to TRBJ2-1; TRBD2 aligns across 11 bases. With 2 bases clipped from V and 4 bases from J, the junction kept 1 base outside the gene matches. Per the germline V gene, CDR1 is KGHSH and CDR2 is LQKENI. The CDR3 totals 15 residues. The CDR3 here is CASSPRLAGYNEQFF. DNA of the CDR3: TGTGCCAGCTCACCAAGACTAGCGGGGTACAATGAGCAGTTCTTC.

The chain uses TRBV27 and TRBJ2-5; maybe TRBD1 (5 bases). The J call is in doubt because the DNA end fits TRBJ2-7 better. CDR1 and CDR2 from the germline V gene are MNHEY and SMNVEV (reference sequence). This CDR3 is built from 14 residues. The CDR3 DNA sequence: TGTGCCAGCAGTTTAGGGCAGGGTGGCTACGAGCAGTACTTC. This sequence encodes CASSLGQGGYEQYF.

The chain uses TRBV13 and TRBJ2-1, with 9 nucleotides matching TRBD2. Looked up from germline, CDR1 is PRHDT and CDR2 is FYEKMQ (reference sequence). This CDR3 contains 13 residues. V lost 3 bases and J lost 8; bases outside the gene matches: 2. The CDR3 DNA reads as TGTGCCAGCAGCTTGACTAGCGGAGATGAGCAGTTCTTC. Translated, it gives CASSLTSGDEQFF.

The V gene is TRBV5-5, the J gene TRBJ1-1, with unresolved D. Germline V gene sequence: CDR1 SGHKS, CDR2 YYEKEE (reference sequence). V lost 1 base, J lost 7 bases, and 11 bases lay in between. The CDR3 runs to 13 residues. The CDR3 DNA reads as TGTGCCAGCAGCTTGTTCGAGGGATTTGAAGCTTTCTTT. Amino acids: CASSLFEGFEAFF.

The CDR3 sequence: CASSYNGVQETQYF. The CDR3, as DNA: TGTGCCAGCAGTTACAACGGGGTCCAAGAGACCCAGTACTTC. The V call is TRBV6-6, the J call TRBJ2-5; the D gene is possibly TRBD2 (5 bases). The CDR3 is 14 amino acids. In germline, CDR1 is MNHNY, CDR2 SVGAGI (reference sequence). Deletions cut 2 bases from V and 1 base from J, with 8 bases between.